The subject of this entry is one T cell receptor beta chain. This sample is part of a study of control samples from healthy donors and cancer patients. This CDR3 is built from 15 residues. Germline trimming cut 5 bases from V and 2 bases from J; bases unmatched to any gene: 5. In germline, CDR1 is MNHEY, CDR2 SVGAGI. Sequenced by immunoSEQ multiplex PCR; TCRdb stores in-frame clones only, minus some. The sample yields 95,000 to 100,000 clones, 75% to 90% seen once. The rearrangement uses TRBV6-5 and TRBJ1-2, with 10 bases that match TRBD1. The sequence derives from a man in his thirties or forties in good health. Sequenced input: blood. The chain's CDR3 is CASSRPGQGNYGYTF. In nucleotides, the CDR3 is TGTGCCAGCAGTCGGCCGGGACAGGGGAACTATGGCTACACCTTC.